This T cell receptor beta chain is drawn from a study of T cell responses to AZD1222 COVID-19 vaccine. Measured with immunoSEQ multiplex PCR; TCRdb has only the in-frame clones, and not every one. The repertoire holds roughly 120,000 clones, 80% to 85% seen once, with roughly 9.9% in the top ten. V was trimmed by 2 bases and J by 7 bases, leaving 17 bases between them. CDR1 and CDR2 (germline): MNHEY, SVGAGI. The CDR3 consists of 15 residues. This chain connects TRBV6-5 to TRBJ1-1; D is unclear. This sequence was found in an adult in good health. The sample consisted of peripheral blood, taken on day 0 of AZD1222 vaccination. DNA of the CDR3: TGTGCCAGCAGTTACGCCTCGGACGGTTCCCTTGAAGCTTTCTTT. Amino acids: CASSYASDGSLEAFF.